Listed here are 31 T cell receptor beta chains from one sample, sequenced in a study of blood T cell repertoires in COVID-19. Produced via immunoSEQ multiplex PCR; TCRdb's table is partial and in-frame only. Altogether roughly 200,000 clones are present, around 83% being singletons, with the ten largest covering 8.5% to 10%. What was sequenced was peripheral blood. Receptor source: a man in his forties or fifties with active or convalescent COVID-19.

This sequence joins TRBV14 and TRBJ2-3; 16 bases fit TRBD2. Trimming at V came to 4 bases and at J to 4 bases, leaving 8 bases not matched to a gene. Germline loops: CDR1 SGHDN, CDR2 FVKESK. The CDR3 covers 18 residues. In DNA, the CDR3 is TGTGCCAGCAGCCTTTTGGGACTAGCGGGAGGGAGTTCAGATACGCAGTATTTT. Protein sequence: CASSLLGLAGGSSDTQYF.

The chain combines TRBV29-1 with TRBJ1-2; maybe TRBD1 (6 bases). The CDR3 sequence is 14 residues long. Trimming shortened V by 5 bases and J by 0 bases, and 13 bases separated the two germline ends. Per germline, CDR1 SQVTM and CDR2 ANQGSEA. The CDR3 spells CSVSFRGTNYGYTF. As DNA, the CDR3 is TGCAGCGTTTCTTTCAGGGGAACTAACTATGGCTACACCTTC.

This chain connects TRBV4-2 to TRBJ2-3, with D maybe TRBD2 (6 bases). Between the trimmed V and J ends, which lost 1 base and 1 base, there was a span of 15 bases. The CDR3 spans 17 residues. Germline V lookup: CDR1 LGHNA, CDR2 YNFKEQ. The CDR3 spells CASSQGGVSGGTDTQYF. The CDR3 DNA is TGTGCCAGCAGCCAAGGTGGGGTCTCGGGGGGCACAGATACGCAGTATTTT.

This chain joins TRBV13 and TRBJ1-2, with D tentatively TRBD1 (6 bases). V lost 5 bases, J lost 7 bases, and 17 bases lay in between. CDR1 and CDR2 from the germline V gene are PRHDT and FYEKMQ (reference sequence). There are 14 residues in the CDR3. In DNA, the CDR3 is TGTGCCAGCAGCGCCGCGGGGGCCCTACTTGGCTACACCTTC. Its translation: CASSAAGALLGYTF.

The V gene is TRBV11-2, the J gene TRBJ1-2; 8 bases fit TRBD1. Germline V gene lookup returns CDR1 SGHAT and CDR2 FQNNGV. The V gene end was trimmed by 1 base and the J gene end by 6 bases; junction bases not matched to a gene: 4. The CDR3 is 14 residues long. The CDR3 coding sequence is TGTGCCAGCAGCTTAGGCGTGACAGGGGATGGCTACACCTTC. As protein: CASSLGVTGDGYTF. The complete variable domain, with remaining parts taken from reference TRBV11-2 and TRBJ1-2, reads EAGVAQSPRYKIIEKRQSVAFWCNPISGHATLYWYQQILGQGPKLLIQFQNNGVVDDSQLPKDRFSAERLKGVDSTLKIQPAKLEDSAVYLCASSLGVTGDGYTFGSGTRLTVV.

J is TRBJ1-1 and V is TRBV18; TRBD1 matches 7 bases. V was clipped by 3 bases and J by 4 bases; unmatched bases: 5. Germline V gene sequence: CDR1 KGHSH, CDR2 LQKENI. The CDR3 runs 14 residues. The CDR3 DNA reads as TGTGCCAGCTCACCGGCAGGGGGTGTCACTGAAGCTTTCTTT. This encodes CASSPAGGVTEAFF.

The V gene is TRBV6-5, the J gene TRBJ1-2, with 8 positions matching TRBD1. The CDR3 consists of 15 residues. With V trimmed by 0 bases and J by 8 bases, 8 bases remained unmatched. CDR1 and CDR2 (germline): MNHEY, SVGAGI. The CDR3 sequence: CASSYSGQGAWGYTF. CDR3 in DNA: TGTGCCAGCAGTTACTCTGGGCAGGGGGCGTGGGGCTACACCTTC.

V is TRBV4-1 and J is TRBJ2-5; no clear D gene. V lost 0 bases and J lost 2, with 4 bases in between. In germline, CDR1 is MGHRA, CDR2 YSYEKL. The CDR3 runs 13 residues. The CDR3 region has the DNA TGCGCCAGCAGCCAAGACAGTCAAGAGACCCAGTACTTC. This translates into CASSQDSQETQYF.

V is TRBV29-1 and J is TRBJ1-1; D gene uncertain. The germline gives CDR1 SQVTM, CDR2 ANQGSEA. Trimming took off 7 bases at V and 0 bases at J, with 21 bases between the two ends. The CDR3 runs to 16 residues. CDR3 residues: CSAWVRRAALNTEAFF. The CDR3 DNA reads as TGCAGCGCCTGGGTCAGACGAGCGGCCTTGAACACTGAAGCTTTCTTT.

Comments on this clone: Germline and junction disagree at one end, which may indicate a read error. The J gene is TRBJ1-2, the V gene TRBV27, with D tentatively TRBD1 (6 bases). Germline V gene sequence: CDR1 MNHEY, CDR2 SMNVEV (reference sequence). The CDR3 has 13 amino acids. The CDR3 coding sequence is TGTGCCAGCAGTCTATCGGACAGCTATGGCTACACCTTC. Residues: CASSLSDSYGYTF.

The chain has TRBV7-2 and TRBJ2-7; TRBD1 aligns across 8 bases. Per germline, CDR1 SGHTA and CDR2 FQGNSA. This CDR3 is 13 amino acids long. J was trimmed by 6 bases and V by 5 bases; bases with no gene match: 6. Here the CDR3 reads CASSLGQVREQYF. In nucleotides, the CDR3 is TGTGCCAGCAGCCTGGGACAGGTCCGCGAGCAGTACTTC.

This chain uses TRBV6-5 with TRBJ1-1; 11 bases fit TRBD1. V lost 6 bases, J lost 6 bases, and 9 bases stayed unmatched. CDR1 MNHEY and CDR2 SVGAGI come from the germline V gene. The CDR3 has 15 amino acids. CDR3 sequence: CASSLRDRGWAEAFF. The DNA of the CDR3 is TGTGCCAGCAGCCTCCGGGACAGGGGGTGGGCTGAAGCTTTCTTT.

The chain is built from TRBV28 and TRBJ1-5; D is possibly TRBD1 (5 bases). This CDR3 region has 15 residues. The germline V gene has CDR1 MDHEN and CDR2 SYDVKM. V was shortened by 2 bases and J by 1 base, with 9 bases between the two germline ends. CDR3 sequence: CASSLREGSNQPQHF. CDR3 nucleotide sequence: TGTGCCAGCAGTTTACGGGAGGGGAGCAATCAGCCCCAGCATTTT.

This chain uses TRBV24-1 with TRBJ2-3; unclear D gene. The CDR3 length is 15 residues. Germline CDR1 and CDR2: KGHDR and SFDVKD. V shed 3 bases and J shed 1 base, with 10 bases lying between them. The CDR3 loop reads CATSDGASGTDTQYF. CDR3 coding DNA: TGTGCCACCAGTGATGGAGCGTCCGGCACAGATACGCAGTATTTT.

The chain joins TRBV9 to TRBJ1-3; 8 bases align to TRBD1. The CDR3 extends over 17 amino acids. Germline-derived CDR1 and CDR2 are SGDLS and YYNGEE. J gave up 2 bases and V 4 bases, and 11 bases lay outside the gene matches. This CDR3 is CASSTMGTGTAGNTIYF. The CDR3 coding sequence is TGTGCCAGCAGCACAATGGGGACAGGCACCGCTGGAAACACCATATATTTT.

The gene calls are TRBV15 and TRBJ1-4; TRBD1 matches at 8 bases. This CDR3 region has 15 residues. Per germline, CDR1 LNHNV and CDR2 YYDKDF (reference sequence). V trimming: 0 bases; J trimming: 3 bases; junction bases outside the gene matches: 0. CDR3 amino acids: CATSRETGANEKLFF. The CDR3 nucleotides are TGTGCCACCAGCAGAGAGACAGGGGCTAATGAAAAACTGTTTTTT. The full variable domain, rest sourced from reference TRBV15 and TRBJ1-4, is DAMVIQNPRYQVTQFGKPVTLSCSQTLNHNVMYWYQQKSSQAPKLLFHYYDKDFNNEADTPDNFQSRRPNTSFCFLDIRSPGLGDTAMYLCATSRETGANEKLFFGSGTQLSVL.

This clone turned up a few times. The rearrangement uses TRBV6-5 and TRBJ2-1; 10 positions agree with TRBD2. The germline gives CDR1 MNHEY, CDR2 SVGAGI. V lost 2 bases to trimming and J lost 6 bases; unmatched junction nucleotides: 4. The CDR3 is 15 residues long. The CDR3 protein is CASSYEREGLNEQFF. As DNA, the CDR3 is TGTGCCAGCAGTTACGAGCGGGAGGGCCTCAATGAGCAGTTCTTC.

V and J are TRBV7-2 and TRBJ1-5; a possible D gene is TRBD1 (6 bases). Germline V gene sequence: CDR1 SGHTA, CDR2 FQGNSA. V gave up 5 bases and J gave up 9 bases, with 17 bases separating them. The CDR3 extends over 14 amino acids. Written as DNA, the CDR3 is TGTGCCAGCAGCCCAGGGGCAGTCGCCCGGCCCCAGCATTTT. Amino acids: CASSPGAVARPQHF.

This clone was detected only once. The V gene is TRBV5-3, the J gene TRBJ2-7, with D perhaps matching TRBD1 (5 bases). TRBV5-3 is annotated as an ORF whose role is uncertain. The CDR3 spans 12 residues. V shed 6 bases and J shed 6 bases, with 13 bases lying between them. In DNA, the CDR3 is TGTGCCAGAACCCTAGGGGTTGGCGAGCAGTACTTC. Translation gives CARTLGVGEQYF.

The chain recombines TRBV5-1 with TRBJ2-7, with TRBD2 identical over 9 bases. V shed 0 bases, J shed 6 bases, and the junction held 7 bases outside the gene matches. In germline, CDR1 is SGHRS, CDR2 YFSETQ. The CDR3 loop spans 15 amino acids. CDR3 coding DNA: TGCGCCAGCAGCTTGGGCCTAGCGGGGAGGGTCGAGCAGTACTTC. Its translation is CASSLGLAGRVEQYF.

The gene calls are TRBV19 and TRBJ1-2; TRBD1 agrees at 9 bases. This CDR3 has 16 residues. CDR1 LNHDA and CDR2 SQIVND come from the germline V gene (reference sequence). Germline trimming cut 1 base from V and 2 bases from J; bases unmatched to any gene: 5. CDR3 residues: CASSIGGGQGNYGYTF. The CDR3 DNA is TGTGCCAGTAGTATAGGGGGGGGACAGGGCAACTATGGCTACACCTTC.

The J gene is TRBJ2-3, the V gene TRBV3-1 (or the pseudogene TRBV3-2), with D perhaps matching TRBD2 (6 bases). This CDR3 is built from 15 residues. The germline gives CDR1 LGHDT, CDR2 YNNKEL (reference sequence). Trimming took 4 bases from V and 0 from J, leaving 11 bases between them. The DNA of the CDR3 is TGTGCCAGCAGCCCCCAAGCGGGTAGCACAGATACGCAGTATTTT. This codes for CASSPQAGSTDTQYF.

This clone was observed a single time. The chain's CDR3 is CASSQPEVAGATDTQYF. Written as DNA, the CDR3 is TGTGCCAGCAGCCAACCCGAGGTGGCGGGGGCCACAGATACGCAGTATTTT. The gene calls are TRBV3-1 (or the pseudogene TRBV3-2) and TRBJ2-3; D might be TRBD2 (7 bases). Germline lookup yields CDR1 LGHDT and CDR2 YNNKEL (reference sequence). The CDR3 totals 17 residues. Trimming took off 2 bases at V and 2 bases at J, with 17 bases between the two ends.

The CDR3 region has the DNA TGTGCCAGCAGTAACCCAGGGGGCACCGGGGAGCTGTTTTTT. Its translation: CASSNPGGTGELFF. The chain couples TRBV28 to TRBJ2-2; 7 bases are shared with TRBD1. V shed 5 bases, J shed 4 bases, and the junction held 4 bases outside the gene matches. The CDR3 consists of 14 residues. Germline CDR1 is MDHEN and CDR2 is SYDVKM.

CDR3 amino acids: CASSSGGAHTGELFF. The CDR3 DNA sequence: TGTGCCAGCTCCAGCGGGGGGGCCCACACCGGGGAGCTGTTTTTT. This rearrangement joins TRBV11-3 to TRBJ2-2, with TRBD2 matching 10 bases. This CDR3 comprises 15 residues. CDR1 is SGHNT and CDR2 is YENEEA in the germline V gene. V lost 8 bases and J lost 3; bases outside the gene matches: 6.

The chain combines TRBV19 with TRBJ1-4; the D gene is possibly TRBD1 (6 bases). V was shortened by 7 bases and J by 7 bases, with 25 bases between the two germline ends. The CDR3 is made up of 17 amino acids. From germline, CDR1 is LNHDA and CDR2 SQIVND (reference sequence). CDR3 DNA: TGTGCCAGTAAGTCCCCGTCTGTGGGGGCTAGAACTGAAAAACTGTTTTTT. It encodes CASKSPSVGARTEKLFF.

The chain couples TRBV25-1 to TRBJ2-7; no definite D call. This CDR3 spans 11 amino acids. Germline loops: CDR1 MGHDK, CDR2 SYGVNS. Deletions cut 6 bases from V and 2 bases from J, with 5 bases between. In DNA form, the CDR3 reads TGTGCCAGCAGGCTAGCCTACGAGCAGTACTTC. Its translation: CASRLAYEQYF.

This chain links TRBV7-3 with TRBJ2-3; D might be TRBD2 (5 bases). The CDR3 contains 13 residues. Trimming took 5 bases from V and 0 from J, leaving 6 bases between them. Germline V gives CDR1 SGHTA, CDR2 FQGTGA. The CDR3 protein is CASSRGSTDTQYF. The CDR3 DNA reads as TGTGCCAGCAGCCGAGGGAGCACAGATACGCAGTATTTT.

The chain employs TRBV27 and TRBJ2-7; the D gene is possibly TRBD2 (6 bases). CDR1 is MNHEY and CDR2 is SMNVEV in the germline V gene (reference sequence). Between the trimmed V and J ends, which lost 5 bases and 4 bases, there was a span of 15 bases. The CDR3 length is 14 residues. The CDR3 protein is CASSTGTELYEQYF. The CDR3 bases are TGTGCCAGCAGTACCGGGACTGAACTTTACGAGCAGTACTTC.

This clone was recorded a few times. This chain uses TRBV14 with TRBJ1-4, with 9 bases fitting TRBD1. Germline V gene data show CDR1 as SGHDN and CDR2 as FVKESK. The CDR3 covers 15 residues. V trimming: 6 bases; J trimming: 10 bases; junction bases outside the gene matches: 12. Written as DNA, the CDR3 is TGTGCCAGCAGTCGATTAGGGGACAGGGATGGAAAACTGTTTTTT. As protein: CASSRLGDRDGKLFF.

The chain uses TRBV5-1 and TRBJ2-1, with TRBD2 matching 8 bases. The germline V gene encodes CDR1 SGHRS and CDR2 YFSETQ. This CDR3 contains 16 residues. The V segment lost 4 bases and the J segment 2 bases; nucleotides outside the gene matches: 8. The CDR3 is CASSPTWTSPYNEQFF. In DNA, the CDR3 is TGCGCCAGCAGCCCCACCTGGACTAGCCCCTACAATGAGCAGTTCTTC. Combining the CDR3 with reference TRBV5-1 and TRBJ2-1 gives the whole variable domain KAGVTQTPRYLIKTRGQQVTLSCSPISGHRSVSWYQQTPGQGLQFLFEYFSETQRNKGNFPGRFSGRQFSNSRSEMNVSTLELGDSALYLCASSPTWTSPYNEQFFGPGTRLTVL.